This entry lists 2 T cell receptor beta chains sequenced from one sample in a study of T cell changes during pregnancy in multiple sclerosis. TCRdb keeps only in-frame clones here, not all; method: immunoSEQ multiplex PCR. The table records about 93,000 clones, around 92% of them present only once. The source material was peripheral blood, sampled after pregnancy. Receptor source: a female donor with multiple sclerosis, enrolled in a pregnancy study.

The chain is built from TRBV2 and TRBJ1-5; the D is unclear. CDR3 length: 14 amino acids. V dropped 4 bases and J dropped 0 bases, with 7 bases sitting between them. Germline V gene sequence: CDR1 SNHLY, CDR2 FYNNEI. CDR3 region: CASSVPISNQPQHF. The CDR3 DNA reads as TGTGCCAGCAGTGTCCCTATTAGCAATCAGCCCCAGCATTTT.

The chain links TRBV2 to TRBJ2-1, with 10 nucleotides matching TRBD2. CDR3 length: 16 amino acids. Looked up from germline, CDR1 is SNHLY and CDR2 is FYNNEI. The trim removed 1 base at V and 8 bases at J, leaving 8 bases unmatched. The CDR3 region is CASSEEWASGGDEQFF. DNA for the CDR3: TGTGCCAGCAGTGAAGAGTGGGCTAGCGGGGGTGATGAGCAGTTCTTC.